These 31 T cell receptor beta chains came from one sample sequenced in a study of CD8+ T cells in alopecia areata. RNA, once extracted, was reverse transcribed into cDNA for use as the sequencing template. Here immunoSEQ multiplex PCR was the method, and the copy in TCRdb shows in-frame clones only, minus some. The sample gives 170,000 or so clones, less than 70% of which show up once; 9.5% to 14% is in the top ten. Treatment specified: oral pan-JAK inhibitor, 5-10 mg twice daily. The sequences come from CD8+ T cells sorted from blood, collected at week 24, from a patient treated with tofacitinib. The receptors come from a human donor with alopecia areata.

The chain employs TRBV5-6 and TRBJ2-4; 9 nucleotides match TRBD1. There are 17 residues in the CDR3. J gave up 0 bases and V 4 bases, and 8 bases lay outside the gene matches. Germline V CDR1 and CDR2: SGHDT, YYEEEE. CDR3 loop: CASSTPGTGRAKNIQYF. The CDR3 DNA is TGTGCCAGCAGCACCCCAGGGACAGGGCGAGCCAAAAACATTCAGTACTTC.

The gene calls are TRBV11-1 and TRBJ1-4; TRBD1 aligns across 8 bases. In germline, CDR1 is SGHAT, CDR2 FQDESV (reference sequence). Trimming at V came to 6 bases and at J to 1 base, leaving 4 bases not matched to a gene. CDR3 size: 15 residues. The CDR3: CASRETGGTNEKLFF. CDR3 in DNA: TGTGCCAGCAGGGAAACAGGGGGAACTAATGAAAAACTGTTTTTT.

This clone was recorded a few times. This rearrangement joins TRBV4-3 to TRBJ1-1; 8 bases are shared with TRBD1. The CDR3 is 14 residues long. Trimming at V came to 2 bases and at J to 6 bases, leaving 5 bases not matched to a gene. Germline V gene sequence: CDR1 LGHNA, CDR2 YSLEER. As DNA, the CDR3 is TGCGCCAGCAGCCAACAACAGGGGGGGGCTGAAGCTTTCTTT. Its translation is CASSQQQGGAEAFF.

J is TRBJ2-3 and V is TRBV5-1; maybe TRBD1 (6 bases). The CDR3 is made up of 13 amino acids. Per germline, CDR1 SGHRS and CDR2 YFSETQ. The ends were cut back, 1 base at V and 4 bases at J, with 7 bases in the middle. The CDR3, as DNA: TGCGCCAGCAGCTTGAAGGGGGCAGATACGCAGTATTTT. It codes for CASSLKGADTQYF.

This clone was recorded only once. The rearrangement links TRBV2 to TRBJ2-5; D gene ambiguous. This CDR3 spans 12 amino acids. Trimming removed 4 bases from V and 2 bases from J, with 5 bases in between. Per germline, CDR1 SNHLY and CDR2 FYNNEI. The CDR3 nucleotides read TGTGCCAGCAGTGCGATTCAAGAGACCCAGTACTTC. The encoded protein is CASSAIQETQYF.

The sample holds a few counts of this clone. V and J are TRBV7-9 and TRBJ2-7, with unresolved D. The CDR3 totals 11 residues. V lost 6 bases, J lost 5 bases, and 8 bases lay in between. Germline V gives CDR1 SEHNR, CDR2 FQNEAQ (reference sequence). This CDR3 reads CASSFEDEQYF. CDR3 DNA: TGTGCCAGCAGTTTCGAGGACGAGCAGTACTTC.

This clone has just a few counts. The chain links TRBV5-5 to TRBJ2-3, with TRBD2 matching 9 bases. In germline, CDR1 is SGHKS, CDR2 YYEKEE (reference sequence). CDR3 length: 15 amino acids. With V trimmed by 3 bases and J by 2 bases, 4 bases remained unmatched. DNA for the CDR3: TGTGCCAGCAGCTGGACTAGCGTCAACACAGATACGCAGTATTTT. It encodes CASSWTSVNTDTQYF.

A few counts support this clone. The same CDR3 is also encoded by other DNA sequences in this sample. The chain combines TRBV30 with TRBJ1-1; no reliable D call. Germline V lookup: CDR1 GTSNPN, CDR2 SVGIG (reference sequence). This CDR3 has 13 amino acids. Trimming took 0 bases from V and 1 from J, leaving 6 bases between them. In DNA, the CDR3 is TGTGCCTGGAGTGTAGGCACGAACACTGAAGCTTTCTTT. Its translation is CAWSVGTNTEAFF.

This chain joins TRBV30 and TRBJ2-3; the D is unclear. The CDR3 sequence is 15 residues long. The germline gives CDR1 GTSNPN, CDR2 SVGIG (reference sequence). Trimming took 4 bases from V and 5 from J, leaving 19 bases between them. CDR3 DNA sequence: TGTGCCTGGACCACTTCCGCTACTTTGCTAGATACGCAGTATTTT. Its protein product is CAWTTSATLLDTQYF. The variable domain in full, with the rest retrieved from reference TRBV30 and TRBJ2-3, is SQTIHQWPATLVQPVGSPLSLECTVEGTSNPNLYWYRQAAGRGLQLLFYSVGIGQISSEVPQNLSASRPQDRQFILSSKKLLLSDSGFYLCAWTTSATLLDTQYFGPGTRLTVL.

This clone was seen a handful of times. The sample has other DNA sequences that encode this CDR3 too. The chain carries TRBV19 and TRBJ2-1, with 9 bases that match TRBD2. CDR3 length: 15 residues. V lost 1 base, J lost 3 bases, and 1 base stayed unmatched. Germline loops: CDR1 LNHDA, CDR2 SQIVND (reference sequence). This chain's CDR3 is CASSIASGDYNEQFF. CDR3 DNA sequence: TGTGCCAGTAGTATAGCTAGCGGGGACTACAATGAGCAGTTCTTC. The whole variable domain, filled in from reference TRBV19 and TRBJ2-1, reads DGGITQSPKYLFRKEGQNVTLSCEQNLNHDAMYWYRQDPGQGLRLIYYSQIVNDFQKGDIAEGYSVSREKKESFPLTVTSAQKNPTAFYLCASSIASGDYNEQFFGPGTRLTVL.

In its sample, this clone was seen a few times. CDR3 nucleotides: TGCAGCGTGGAGGGGCGACAGACCAACTATGGCTACACCTTC. This sequence encodes CSVEGRQTNYGYTF. The chain joins TRBV29-1 to TRBJ1-2, with a tentative D call TRBD1 (5 bases). V was shortened by 6 bases and J by 2 bases, with 16 bases between the two germline ends. Germline V gene data show CDR1 as SQVTM and CDR2 as ANQGSEA. The CDR3 consists of 14 residues.

The chain links TRBV6-6 to TRBJ2-3; a possible D gene is TRBD2 (6 bases). V lost 5 bases, J lost 6 bases, and 9 bases lay in between. Looked up from germline, CDR1 is MNHNY and CDR2 is SVGAGI (reference sequence). CDR3 length equals 12 residues. The CDR3 nucleotides are TGTGCCAGCAGTGCGGGACTGGATACGCAGTATTTT. This translates into CASSAGLDTQYF.

This clone was recorded only once. This rearrangement joins TRBV25-1 to TRBJ1-1; D is uncertain. The CDR3 consists of 11 residues. Germline CDR1 reads MGHDK; CDR2 reads SYGVNS. Trimming pared 6 bases from V and 8 bases from J, leaving 10 bases between. The CDR3 loop is CASSIATEAFF. The DNA of the CDR3 is TGTGCCAGCAGCATAGCAACGGAAGCTTTCTTT. The whole variable domain, remainder taken from reference TRBV25-1 and TRBJ1-1, is EADIYQTPRYLVIGTGKKITLECSQTMGHDKMYWYQQDPGMELHLIHYSYGVNSTEKGDLSSESTVSRIRTEHFPLTLESARPSHTSQYLCASSIATEAFFGQGTRLTVV.

This clone was counted only a few times. J is TRBJ2-1 and V is TRBV29-1; the D gene is possibly TRBD1 (5 bases). Per germline, CDR1 SQVTM and CDR2 ANQGSEA. This CDR3 is built from 13 residues. Trimming cost V 0 bases and J 6 bases, with 9 bases left between them. The CDR3 DNA reads TGCAGCGTTGAAGACTACGACAGCAATGAGCAGTTCTTC. Protein: CSVEDYDSNEQFF.

Turning to this clone: This sample includes further DNA sequences coding for the same CDR3. The chain recombines TRBV30 with TRBJ1-1; D unresolved. With 3 bases removed from V and 1 base from J, the gap between germline ends came to 6 bases. Germline loops: CDR1 GTSNPN, CDR2 SVGIG (reference sequence). The CDR3 covers 12 residues. The CDR3 DNA reads as TGTGCCTGGAGCGCAGGGAACACTGAAGCTTTCTTT. Protein: CAWSAGNTEAFF.

V gene TRBV4-1 combines with J gene TRBJ1-5; 8 nucleotides agree with TRBD1. V lost 7 bases and J lost 6; bases outside the gene matches: 8. The length of the CDR3 is 14 residues. Germline V gives CDR1 MGHRA, CDR2 YSYEKL. The CDR3 sequence is CASNGQGWGQPQHF. The CDR3 coding sequence is TGCGCCAGCAACGGACAGGGCTGGGGTCAGCCCCAGCATTTT.

V usage is TRBV16 and J usage is TRBJ1-2; 9 bases fit TRBD1. CDR1 KGHSY and CDR2 FQNENV come from the germline V gene. With 3 bases clipped from V and 2 bases from J, the junction kept 4 bases outside the gene matches. This CDR3 is 15 amino acids long. CDR3: CASSHLGTGNYGYTF. The CDR3 nucleotides are TGTGCCAGCAGCCATTTGGGGACAGGGAACTATGGCTACACCTTC.

As regards this clone: A junction boundary mismatches the germline segment, possibly from a read error. The gene calls are TRBV29-1 and TRBJ2-1; either TRBD1 or TRBD2 may fit D (7 bases each). The CDR3 spans 14 residues. The V gene's germline CDR1 is SQVTM and CDR2 ANQGSEA. In DNA form, the CDR3 reads TGCAGCGTCGAAGGGCCAGGGGGGGAAGGTGAGCAGTTCTTC. Translating gives CSVEGPGGEGEQFF.

This clone was counted only a few times. This sequence joins TRBV19 and TRBJ1-5; D is uncertain. The CDR3 is made up of 15 amino acids. V lost 9 bases and J 6 bases, leaving 21 bases between the germline ends. CDR1 and CDR2 (germline): LNHDA, SQIVND (reference sequence). The CDR3 spells CASHPGEGFGQPQHF. The CDR3, as DNA: TGTGCCAGCCATCCTGGGGAGGGCTTCGGTCAGCCCCAGCATTTT.

This clone came up a few times. This chain links TRBV9 with TRBJ2-7; D is possibly TRBD1 or TRBD2 (5 bases each). CDR1 is SGDLS, CDR2 YYNGEE, per germline. This CDR3 has 15 residues. The V gene lost 4 bases and the J gene lost 7 bases, with 21 bases spanning the gap. This CDR3 is CASSLGVGASGEQYF. The CDR3 coding sequence is TGTGCCAGCAGCCTCGGAGTAGGGGCTTCGGGGGAGCAGTACTTC.

The chain employs TRBV7-2 and TRBJ1-2, with D maybe TRBD1 (5 bases). Trimming took 1 base from V and 7 from J, leaving 13 bases between them. CDR1 is SGHTA and CDR2 is FQGNSA in the germline V gene. CDR3 size: 14 residues. The CDR3 reads CASSLDGRGVGYTF. In nucleotides, the CDR3 is TGTGCCAGCAGCTTAGACGGGAGGGGCGTTGGCTACACCTTC.

This chain links TRBV9 with TRBJ2-4; 7 bases fit TRBD1. The CDR3 covers 15 residues. Trimming at V came to 3 bases and at J to 7 bases, leaving 10 bases not matched to a gene. Germline V gene lookup returns CDR1 SGDLS and CDR2 YYNGEE. DNA of the CDR3: TGTGCCAGCAGCGGCCCAGTTGAGGGGGCGAACATTCAGTACTTC. This translates into CASSGPVEGANIQYF.

The rearrangement links TRBV29-1 to TRBJ1-1, with TRBD1 identical over 9 bases. Germline V lookup: CDR1 SQVTM, CDR2 ANQGSEA. The CDR3 length is 21 residues. With V trimmed by 0 bases and J by 0 bases, 20 bases remained unmatched. Here the CDR3 reads CSVEDRRQGDPGPTLNTEAFF. DNA for the CDR3: TGCAGCGTTGAAGACAGGAGACAGGGGGACCCTGGTCCGACCTTGAACACTGAAGCTTTCTTT.

About this clone itself: This may come from a read error, since a much larger clone is one base off. The chain employs TRBV29-1 and TRBJ2-1; D might be TRBD1 (5 bases). Germline CDR1 reads SQVTM; CDR2 reads ANQGSEA. The CDR3 loop spans 11 amino acids. This CDR3 reads CGVRQNNEQFF. The CDR3 nucleotides are TGCGGCGTCCGACAGAACAATGAGCAGTTCTTC.

J is TRBJ1-2 and V is TRBV11-2; D is ambiguous. The CDR3 has 12 amino acids. CDR1 is SGHAT and CDR2 is FQNNGV in the germline V gene. The V end was cut by 2 bases, the J end by 6 bases, with 7 bases between. The CDR3, as DNA: TGTGCCAGCAGCTTAAACTATGATGGCTACACCTTC. Protein: CASSLNYDGYTF.

V is TRBV27 and J is TRBJ2-3, with TRBD2 as a possible D gene (6 bases). V lost 7 bases and J 11 bases, leaving 13 bases between the germline ends. Per germline, CDR1 MNHEY and CDR2 SMNVEV (reference sequence). The CDR3 totals 11 residues. CDR3 bases: TGTGCCAGCAAGGGACTTGCAGAGCAGTATTTT. Protein product: CASKGLAEQYF.

The chain employs TRBV9 and TRBJ1-5; 7 nucleotides match TRBD1. Unmatched junction bases numbered 3, after V lost 0 bases and J lost 6 bases. The CDR3 has 14 residues. In germline, CDR1 is SGDLS, CDR2 YYNGEE. CDR3: CASSVAGGTQPQHF. DNA for the CDR3: TGTGCCAGCAGCGTAGCAGGGGGTACTCAGCCCCAGCATTTT.

With respect to this clone: The same CDR3 also results from other DNA sequences found in this sample. DNA for the CDR3: TGTGCCAGCGGACTCGATCAGGAGACCCAGTACTTC. Amino acids: CASGLDQETQYF. The J gene is TRBJ2-5, the V gene TRBV6-5; D might be TRBD2 (5 bases). Trimming removed 8 bases at V and 5 bases at J, with 12 bases between. The CDR3 length is 12 residues. Germline CDR1 reads MNHEY; CDR2 reads SVGAGI.

There are a few counts of this clone. The J gene is TRBJ2-6, the V gene TRBV9; a weak D match, TRBD1 (5 bases). In germline, CDR1 is SGDLS, CDR2 YYNGEE. Trimming removed 3 bases at V and 0 bases at J, with 7 bases between. The CDR3 is 15 amino acids. For the CDR3, the DNA is TGTGCCAGCAGCGGGACAAGCTCTGGGGCCAACGTCCTGACTTTC. It codes for CASSGTSSGANVLTF.

This clone was detected once. J is TRBJ2-7 and V is TRBV11-2; TRBD2 might be the D (7 bases). The CDR3 has 14 amino acids. Per the germline V gene, CDR1 is SGHAT and CDR2 is FQNNGV. Trimming shortened V by 5 bases and J by 3 bases, and 14 bases separated the two germline ends. In nucleotides, the CDR3 is TGTGCCAGCAGCCTAGGGGGGGCCGTCTACGAGCAGTACTTC. Translated, it gives CASSLGGAVYEQYF.

The V gene is TRBV13, the J gene TRBJ2-1, with a possible D match to TRBD1 (7 bases). The germline gives CDR1 PRHDT, CDR2 FYEKMQ (reference sequence). This CDR3 is 15 amino acids long. V lost 0 bases to trimming and J lost 6 bases, with 12 bases between them. DNA of the CDR3: TGTGCCAGCAGCTTAGGCACAGGGGACTTCAATGAGCAGTTCTTC. This encodes CASSLGTGDFNEQFF.